The rows below give T cell receptor beta chains drawn from one sample of a study of cytomegalovirus exposure and HLA in healthy donors. Clones were sequenced by immunoSEQ multiplex PCR, and TCRdb holds only the in-frame ones, with some missing. This repertoire shows about 120,000 clones, around 85% found once; its top ten account for 5.5% to 7%. The sequenced sample consisted of PBMCs. These receptors originate from a man between 25 and 39 years old in good health and CMV-seropositive. Each CDR3 is given with its conserved first and last residue. The order of the fields is CDR3 DNA, CDR3 protein, clone size, V gene, J gene, D gene. The D gene is left open where the match is weak. Clone size is given for some rows only: seen once, a few or many times, or a class if the clone is expanded.

CDR3nt: TGTGCCAGCAGTGACGGCGTGGGGCGCGGGGAATCCAATGAGCAGTTCTTC; CDR3aa: CASSDGVGRGESNEQFF; abundance: -; v_gene: TRBV6-4; j_gene: TRBJ2-1; d_gene: -
CDR3nt: TGCGCCAGCAGTGAGTCTTTAGCGGTCTCCAATGAGCAGTTCTTC; CDR3aa: CASSESLAVSNEQFF; abundance: -; v_gene: TRBV10-1; j_gene: TRBJ2-1; d_gene: -
CDR3nt: TGTGCCACCAGCAGAGATGTAGGGGAAGGCACAGATACGCAGTATTTT; CDR3aa: CATSRDVGEGTDTQYF; abundance: -; v_gene: TRBV15; j_gene: TRBJ2-3; d_gene: -
CDR3nt: TGTGCCAGCAGTGACCTAGGGAGGACTGAAGCTTTCTTT; CDR3aa: CASSDLGRTEAFF; abundance: -; v_gene: TRBV25-1; j_gene: TRBJ1-1; d_gene: -
CDR3nt: TGTGCCAGCAGCTTAGCGGGGGACACGTACTATGGCTACACCTTC; CDR3aa: CASSLAGDTYYGYTF; abundance: -; v_gene: TRBV7-6; j_gene: TRBJ1-2; d_gene: -
CDR3nt: TGTGCCAGCAGCTTGGGGTCGGGGTCCTACAATGAGCAGTTCTTC; CDR3aa: CASSLGSGSYNEQFF; abundance: -; v_gene: TRBV5-6; j_gene: TRBJ2-1; d_gene: -
CDR3nt: TGCGCCAGCAGCCAAACGATGGACAGGGATCCCTACGAGCAGTACTTC; CDR3aa: CASSQTMDRDPYEQYF; abundance: -; v_gene: TRBV4-1; j_gene: TRBJ2-7; d_gene: TRBD1
CDR3nt: TGTGCCAGCAGCTTGGGCCAGACAGATACGCAGTATTTT; CDR3aa: CASSLGQTDTQYF; abundance: -; v_gene: TRBV7-3; j_gene: TRBJ2-3; d_gene: -
CDR3nt: TGTGCCAGCAGTTTAAAAGTCGCAAACCGGGCCAAAAACATTCAGTACTTC; CDR3aa: CASSLKVANRAKNIQYF; abundance: -; v_gene: TRBV27; j_gene: TRBJ2-4; d_gene: -
CDR3nt: TGTGCCTTGGGGACAGGGAAGATGGGTGAAAAACTGTTTTTT; CDR3aa: CALGTGKMGEKLFF; abundance: few; v_gene: TRBV30; j_gene: TRBJ1-4; d_gene: TRBD1
CDR3nt: TGTGCCAGCAGCTTCTTACCCGGCGAGCAGTACTTC; CDR3aa: CASSFLPGEQYF; abundance: -; v_gene: TRBV7-2; j_gene: TRBJ2-7; d_gene: -
CDR3nt: TGTGCCTGGAGGGGGGCGGGCACTGAAGCTTTCTTT; CDR3aa: CAWRGAGTEAFF; abundance: -; v_gene: TRBV30; j_gene: TRBJ1-1; d_gene: -
CDR3nt: TGTGCCAGCTCACCGGACAGGGTGGGGAATTCACCCCTCCACTTT; CDR3aa: CASSPDRVGNSPLHF; abundance: -; v_gene: TRBV18; j_gene: TRBJ1-6; d_gene: TRBD1
CDR3nt: TGTGCCAGCAGCCCTAGCGGGGGGCCCTCCTACAATGAGCAGTTCTTC; CDR3aa: CASSPSGGPSYNEQFF; abundance: -; v_gene: TRBV9; j_gene: TRBJ2-1; d_gene: TRBD2
CDR3nt: TGTGCCAGCTCACCACCCGGACTAGCGGGAGCCTACGAGCAGTACTTC; CDR3aa: CASSPPGLAGAYEQYF; abundance: -; v_gene: TRBV18; j_gene: TRBJ2-7; d_gene: TRBD2
CDR3nt: TGTGCCAGCACTTCATTTGGACAGACGAATCAGCCCCAGCATTTT; CDR3aa: CASTSFGQTNQPQHF; abundance: -; v_gene: TRBV6-1; j_gene: TRBJ1-5; d_gene: -
CDR3nt: TGTGCCAGCAGGGAAACGGGGGGGCGGGCAGATACGCAGTATTTT; CDR3aa: CASRETGGRADTQYF; abundance: -; v_gene: TRBV7-3; j_gene: TRBJ2-3; d_gene: TRBD2
CDR3nt: TGCGCCAGCAGCTTGGACAGGGCGGTGTACGAGCAGTACTTC; CDR3aa: CASSLDRAVYEQYF; abundance: once; v_gene: TRBV5-1; j_gene: TRBJ2-7; d_gene: -
CDR3nt: TGTGCCAGCAGCTCCCCCCCCCGGGGGGCTCCCTACAATGAGCAGTTCTTC; CDR3aa: CASSSPPRGAPYNEQFF; abundance: few; v_gene: TRBV7-3; j_gene: TRBJ2-1; d_gene: -
CDR3nt: TGCGCCAGCAGCTTAGCAAAAGGGACAGGGAATTACTACAATGAGCAGTTCTTC; CDR3aa: CASSLAKGTGNYYNEQFF; abundance: -; v_gene: TRBV5-1; j_gene: TRBJ2-1; d_gene: TRBD1
CDR3nt: TGCGCCAGCAGCCAAATACTCGGGACTAGCGGGGGGACAAACACCGGGGAGCTGTTTTTT; CDR3aa: CASSQILGTSGGTNTGELFF; abundance: -; v_gene: TRBV4-3; j_gene: TRBJ2-2; d_gene: TRBD2
CDR3nt: TGTGCCAGTCCGGGACAGGGGGCCTCCTACGAGCAGTACTTC; CDR3aa: CASPGQGASYEQYF; abundance: few; v_gene: TRBV6-1; j_gene: TRBJ2-7; d_gene: TRBD1
CDR3nt: TGCGCCAGCAGCCAATCCGGGGGGACTAATACGCAGTATTTT; CDR3aa: CASSQSGGTNTQYF; abundance: -; v_gene: TRBV4-3; j_gene: TRBJ2-3; d_gene: TRBD2
CDR3nt: TGCGCCAGCAGCTTACAAGGGGACATCCGAGAAAATGGCTACACCTTC; CDR3aa: CASSLQGDIRENGYTF; abundance: -; v_gene: TRBV5-1; j_gene: TRBJ1-2; d_gene: -
CDR3nt: TGTGCCAGCAGTACCGACCTGTCACTAGGCAATGAGCAGTTCTTC; CDR3aa: CASSTDLSLGNEQFF; abundance: -; v_gene: TRBV2; j_gene: TRBJ2-1; d_gene: -
CDR3nt: TGTGCCATCAGTGATTGGACAGCGGGGGGATCCTATAATTCACCCCTCCACTTT; CDR3aa: CAISDWTAGGSYNSPLHF; abundance: -; v_gene: TRBV10-3; j_gene: TRBJ1-6; d_gene: -
CDR3nt: TGTGCCAGCAGTGAAGGGCTAAGAGACACTGAAGCTTTCTTT; CDR3aa: CASSEGLRDTEAFF; abundance: few; v_gene: TRBV25-1; j_gene: TRBJ1-1; d_gene: -
CDR3nt: TGTGCCAGCAGCTCCGGGACAGGGTTTTTTTTCACTGAAGCTTTCTTT; CDR3aa: CASSSGTGFFFTEAFF; abundance: -; v_gene: TRBV28; j_gene: TRBJ1-1; d_gene: TRBD1
CDR3nt: TGTGCCAGCTCACCATCACGGGGACACAACAGAAAGAACACTGAAGCTTTCTTT; CDR3aa: CASSPSRGHNRKNTEAFF; abundance: -; v_gene: TRBV18; j_gene: TRBJ1-1; d_gene: -
CDR3nt: TGTGCCAGCAGCTTGTCCCCAGAGGTGTCGGGGGCCAACGTCCTGACTTTC; CDR3aa: CASSLSPEVSGANVLTF; abundance: few; v_gene: TRBV5-5; j_gene: TRBJ2-6; d_gene: -
CDR3nt: TGTGCCTGGACGTACGCAGGGTACTCTGGGGCCAACGTCCTGACTTTC; CDR3aa: CAWTYAGYSGANVLTF; abundance: -; v_gene: TRBV30; j_gene: TRBJ2-6; d_gene: -
CDR3nt: TGTGCCAGCAGCGATGGACTAGCGGGGGCCGAGGGCTACGAGCAGTACTTC; CDR3aa: CASSDGLAGAEGYEQYF; abundance: once; v_gene: TRBV7-8; j_gene: TRBJ2-7; d_gene: TRBD2
CDR3nt: TGTGCCAGCAGTCGTCTAGCGGCGGGGTCGGGGACCGGGGAGCTGTTTTTT; CDR3aa: CASSRLAAGSGTGELFF; abundance: -; v_gene: TRBV11-2; j_gene: TRBJ2-2; d_gene: TRBD2
CDR3nt: TGTGCCAGCAGCTCCCCCCAGGGGTTAGCTTTCTTT; CDR3aa: CASSSPQGLAFF; abundance: -; v_gene: TRBV21-1; j_gene: TRBJ1-1; d_gene: -
CDR3nt: TGTGCCACCTCTAGCGGGGGGGCGGTAAATACGCAGTATTTT; CDR3aa: CATSSGGAVNTQYF; abundance: -; v_gene: TRBV2; j_gene: TRBJ2-3; d_gene: TRBD2
CDR3nt: TGTGCCATCAGTACGGGACAGGTTAATGAAAAACTGTTTTTT; CDR3aa: CAISTGQVNEKLFF; abundance: -; v_gene: TRBV10-3; j_gene: TRBJ1-4; d_gene: TRBD1
CDR3nt: TGCGCCAGCAGCTTGGCGACAGGGAATAATTCACCCCTCCACTTT; CDR3aa: CASSLATGNNSPLHF; abundance: -; v_gene: TRBV5-1; j_gene: TRBJ1-6; d_gene: TRBD1
CDR3nt: TGCGCCAGCAGCCAAGCTGGGACAGGAATGAACACTGAAGCTTTCTTT; CDR3aa: CASSQAGTGMNTEAFF; abundance: -; v_gene: TRBV4-1; j_gene: TRBJ1-1; d_gene: TRBD1
CDR3nt: TGTGCCAGCAGTGAAGCCGGGACAGGAGGGGCAGATACGCAGTATTTT; CDR3aa: CASSEAGTGGADTQYF; abundance: -; v_gene: TRBV25-1; j_gene: TRBJ2-3; d_gene: TRBD1
CDR3nt: TGTGCCAGCTCACCCCCACGCTATGGCGGGGGGGAACAAGATACGCAGTATTTT; CDR3aa: CASSPPRYGGGEQDTQYF; abundance: -; v_gene: TRBV18; j_gene: TRBJ2-3; d_gene: TRBD2
CDR3nt: TGTTCCAGCAGCTCCCTCGCTGACAGACGGGCCCATCGTGAAGCTTTCTTT; CDR3aa: CSSSSLADRRAHREAFF; abundance: -; v_gene: TRBV7-9; j_gene: TRBJ1-1; d_gene: -
CDR3nt: TGTGCCAGCATAATCGATAGGGGGACGAACACTGAAGCTTTCTTT; CDR3aa: CASIIDRGTNTEAFF; abundance: -; v_gene: TRBV2; j_gene: TRBJ1-1; d_gene: -
CDR3nt: TGTGCCAGCAGCTCTCTGGACAGGTCTAATTCACCCCTCCACTTT; CDR3aa: CASSSLDRSNSPLHF; abundance: -; v_gene: TRBV13; j_gene: TRBJ1-6; d_gene: TRBD1
CDR3nt: TGTGCCAGCGTGGAGGGCGGCACTAATGAAAAACTGTTTTTT; CDR3aa: CASVEGGTNEKLFF; abundance: -; v_gene: TRBV19; j_gene: TRBJ1-4; d_gene: -
CDR3nt: TGTGCCAGCAGTCGGGACAGGGGGTACGAGCAGTACTTC; CDR3aa: CASSRDRGYEQYF; abundance: few; v_gene: TRBV6-5; j_gene: TRBJ2-7; d_gene: TRBD1
CDR3nt: TGTGCCAGCAGCTCTGGGGGCGGGCCCTATGGCTACACCTTC; CDR3aa: CASSSGGGPYGYTF; abundance: -; v_gene: TRBV25-1; j_gene: TRBJ1-2; d_gene: -
CDR3nt: TGCGCCACCCCTCCCCGGGTACGAGGCTACACCTTC; CDR3aa: CATPPRVRGYTF; abundance: -; v_gene: TRBV23-1; j_gene: TRBJ1-2; d_gene: -
CDR3nt: TGTGCCAGTAGTCCGCAAGGAGGGTTTGTAGCGGGGGCCTACAATGAGCAGTTCTTC; CDR3aa: CASSPQGGFVAGAYNEQFF; abundance: -; v_gene: TRBV19; j_gene: TRBJ2-1; d_gene: TRBD2
CDR3nt: TGTGCCATCAGTGGTCAGGGGAGCTCTGGAAACACCATATATTTT; CDR3aa: CAISGQGSSGNTIYF; abundance: -; v_gene: TRBV10-3; j_gene: TRBJ1-3; d_gene: -